What follows describes a single T cell receptor (beta chain). What it binds is unknown. CD45RO-negative cells were positively selected for CCR7, leaving out terminally differentiated effector memory CD45RA+ cells. Healthy adults negative for HIV, lacking recent acute infections or vaccinations, served as donors. The sample originates from a study of shared clonotypes between healthy human individuals. Overall study results and limits: Sequencing of the sorted subsets was shown by rarefaction to be incomplete despite large depth.

Sequenced by immunoSEQ multiplex PCR; TCRdb stores in-frame clones only, minus some. The sample comprises 1.5 million to 2.5 million clones, approximately 94% of which are singletons, and roughly 1% rests with the top ten. This CDR3 spans 15 amino acids. Germline V gene data show CDR1 as LNHNV and CDR2 as YYDKDF (reference sequence). After removal of 3 bases from V and 2 bases from J, the junction contained 5 bases not matched to a gene. The TCR sequence derives from a man aged 18 to 35 in good health. V and J are TRBV15 and TRBJ2-7; 9 bases line up with TRBD1. The source material was naive CD8+ T cells sorted from blood. In DNA, the CDR3 is TGTGCCACCAGCAGTTCCCGACAGGGGGCCTACGAGCAGTACTTC. Amino acid sequence: CATSSSRQGAYEQYF.